This T cell receptor beta chain was sequenced in a study of cytotoxic CD8 clonotypes in ibrutinib-treated CLL. The assay was immunoSEQ multiplex PCR, and TCRdb's table has in-frame clones only and misses some. The sample includes 57,000 or so clones, 50% to 60% of them seen just once. Germline lookup yields CDR1 SQVTM and CDR2 ANQGSEA. The CDR3 loop spans 14 amino acids. Trimming cost V 1 base and J 6 bases, with 13 bases left between them. This TCR was recovered from a human donor with chronic lymphocytic leukemia. The V gene is TRBV29-1, the J gene TRBJ2-1; a possible D gene is TRBD2 (6 bases). The sequencing here drew on PBMCs, taken at disease progression, from a patient treated with ibrutinib. The CDR3 sequence is CSVEVIGRPNEQFF. CDR3 bases: TGCAGCGTTGAAGTGATAGGGAGGCCCAATGAGCAGTTCTTC.